These 20 T cell receptor beta chains share one sample of origin, sequenced in a study of T-cell memory formation after mild COVID-19. TCRdb redid the calling of the 5' RACE reads with MiXCR, one entry per CDR3 protein. This table holds roughly 130,000 distinct CDR3 sequences, approximately 15% found once. The sequenced sample consisted of PBMCs or a T cell subset sorted from them (not recorded which). The receptors stem from a man aged 18 to 30 who had mild COVID-19 (a few samples of this study predate the infection). Cell type and time point are not known.

The V and J genes are TRBV6-5 and TRBJ2-5, with 7 bases that match TRBD1. V dropped 2 bases and J dropped 2; count of bases not matched to a gene: 5. Germline CDR1 MNHEY, CDR2 SVGAGI. The CDR3 covers 15 residues. CDR3 nucleotide sequence: TGTGCCAGCAGTTACGGGACAGCTAATCAAGAGACCCAGTACTTC. It specifies CASSYGTANQETQYF.

This clonotype was found a few times. The chain recombines TRBV4-2 with TRBJ2-1, with D uncertain. From germline, CDR1 is LGHNA and CDR2 YNFKEQ. Trimming pared 0 bases from V and 0 bases from J, leaving 6 bases between. The CDR3 contains 15 residues. The CDR3 loop reads CASSQEGYSYNEQFF. Written as DNA, the CDR3 is TGTGCCAGCAGCCAAGAAGGCTACTCCTACAATGAGCAGTTCTTC.

This chain connects TRBV12-3 or TRBV12-4 to TRBJ1-2; TRBD1 might be the D (6 bases). The CDR3 length is 14 residues. Trimming pared 6 bases from V and 8 bases from J, leaving 19 bases between. As DNA, the CDR3 is TGTGCCAGCAGCCCTCTACAGGGTGTATACGGCTACACCTTC. As protein: CASSPLQGVYGYTF.

V is TRBV7-2 and J is TRBJ2-7, with a tentative D call TRBD1 (6 bases). The CDR3 is 15 residues long. Germline lookup yields CDR1 SGHTA and CDR2 FQGNSA. Trimming cost V 5 bases and J 0 bases, with 14 bases left between them. CDR3 amino acids: CASSPRGTASYEQYF. Written as DNA, the CDR3 is TGTGCCAGCAGCCCAAGGGGGACGGCCTCCTACGAGCAGTACTTC.

This sequence joins TRBV9 and TRBJ1-1; 9 bases align to TRBD1. Germline CDR1 reads SGDLS; CDR2 reads YYNGEE. V was clipped by 4 bases and J by 3 bases; unmatched bases: 7. CDR3 length: 15 residues. The CDR3: CASSTGQGLDTEAFF. CDR3 DNA sequence: TGTGCCAGCAGCACCGGACAGGGGCTCGACACTGAAGCTTTCTTT.

The table lists this clonotype with a few counts. This chain joins TRBV19 and TRBJ2-3, with 8 bases that match TRBD1. Trimming cost V 4 bases and J 5 bases; bases outside gene matches: 11. Germline lookup yields CDR1 LNHDA and CDR2 SQIVND (reference sequence). This CDR3 has 16 residues. The CDR3 sequence is CASSTPRDRGGDTQYF. The DNA for the CDR3 is TGTGCCAGTAGTACGCCCCGAGACAGGGGTGGAGATACGCAGTATTTT. The complete variable domain, with remaining parts taken from reference TRBV19 and TRBJ2-3, reads DGGITQSPKYLFRKEGQNVTLSCEQNLNHDAMYWYRQDPGQGLRLIYYSQIVNDFQKGDIAEGYSVSREKKESFPLTVTSAQKNPTAFYLCASSTPRDRGGDTQYFGPGTRLTVL.

This chain connects TRBV4-2 to TRBJ2-3; no clear D gene. Germline CDR1 reads LGHNA; CDR2 reads YNFKEQ. The V and J ends lost 1 base and 6 bases respectively, with 8 bases between them. The CDR3 has 13 residues. The CDR3 region is CASSQVMEDTQYF. CDR3 coding DNA: TGTGCCAGCAGCCAAGTCATGGAGGATACGCAGTATTTT.

The rearrangement uses TRBV12-3 or TRBV12-4 and TRBJ2-5, with D hard to call. CDR3 size: 14 residues. The ends were cut back, 3 bases at V and 5 bases at J, with 13 bases in the middle. This CDR3 is CASSFLRFGETQYF. The CDR3 bases are TGTGCCAGCAGTTTCCTACGTTTCGGCGAGACCCAGTACTTC.

This clonotype was seen more than once but under ten times. This chain links TRBV4-2 with TRBJ2-3, with 13 bases fitting TRBD2. CDR3 size: 17 residues. Germline V lookup: CDR1 LGHNA, CDR2 YNFKEQ. V was pared by 2 bases and J by 1 base, with 3 bases of the junction left unmatched. CDR3 nucleotide sequence: TGTGCCAGCAGCCAATCAGGGACTAGCGGGGGCACAGATACGCAGTATTTT. It encodes CASSQSGTSGGTDTQYF.

The chain links TRBV5-6 to TRBJ1-1; 11 nucleotides match TRBD1. V dropped 3 bases and J dropped 4; count of bases not matched to a gene: 17. The CDR3 covers 19 residues. The germline V gene has CDR1 SGHDT and CDR2 YYEEEE. Here the CDR3 DNA reads TGTGCCAGCAGCTCCCCCACCGGGACAGGGGGAGGTCGGGTCACTGAAGCTTTCTTT. Its translation: CASSSPTGTGGGRVTEAFF.

There are a few counts of this clonotype. The chain employs TRBV20-1 and TRBJ2-1; the D is unclear. Germline lookup yields CDR1 DFQATT and CDR2 SNEGSKA (reference sequence). This CDR3 comprises 11 residues. Deletions cut 5 bases from V and 2 bases from J, with 4 bases between. CDR3 amino acids: CSAATYNEQFF. The CDR3 DNA reads as TGCAGTGCTGCGACCTACAATGAGCAGTTCTTC.

This clonotype occurred many times. This rearrangement joins TRBV12-3 or TRBV12-4 to TRBJ2-3; no firm D call. V lost 6 bases and J lost 1, with 11 bases in between. The CDR3 runs to 14 residues. Here the CDR3 reads CASRPNTGTDTQYF. Written as DNA, the CDR3 is TGTGCCAGCAGACCGAATACTGGCACAGATACGCAGTATTTT.

In this sample, this clonotype turned up a few times. The gene calls are TRBV15 and TRBJ2-2; 7 positions match TRBD1. Germline-derived CDR1 and CDR2 are LNHNV and YYDKDF (reference sequence). The CDR3 sequence is 19 residues long. With V trimmed by 1 base and J by 5 bases, 16 bases remained unmatched. The CDR3 here is CATSRVVPGGIEGTGELFF. The CDR3 nucleotides are TGTGCCACCAGCAGAGTTGTTCCAGGGGGAATCGAAGGGACCGGGGAGCTGTTTTTT.

The chain is built from TRBV10-3 and TRBJ1-5, with D uncertain. The CDR3 spans 12 residues. From germline, CDR1 is ENHRY and CDR2 SYGVKD. V was shortened by 0 bases and J by 6 bases, with 3 bases between the two germline ends. The CDR3 DNA sequence: TGTGCCATCAGTGAGTCGAGTCAGCCCCAGCATTTT. It is translated as CAISESSQPQHF.

In this sample, this clonotype turned up a few times. The chain links TRBV5-6 to TRBJ2-3; maybe TRBD2 (5 bases). V lost 0 bases and J lost 2, with 13 bases in between. Germline V lookup: CDR1 SGHDT, CDR2 YYEEEE. The CDR3 has 16 amino acids. In DNA, the CDR3 is TGTGCCAGCAGCTTGGATGGACTCCTTTCCACAGATACGCAGTATTTT. It is translated as CASSLDGLLSTDTQYF.

This clonotype was picked up many times. The V gene is TRBV2, the J gene TRBJ2-3; no clear D gene. Trimming took off 1 base at V and 0 bases at J, with 8 bases between the two ends. The germline CDR1 and CDR2 sequences are SNHLY and FYNNEI. The CDR3 loop spans 15 amino acids. As DNA, the CDR3 is TGTGCCAGCAGTGAAGTGGAATCTAGCACAGATACGCAGTATTTT. As protein: CASSEVESSTDTQYF. Full variable domain (missing parts from reference TRBV2 and TRBJ2-3): EPEVTQTPSHQVTQMGQEVILRCVPISNHLYFYWYRQILGQKVEFLVSFYNNEISEKSEIFDDQFSVERPDGSNFTLKIRSTKLEDSAMYFCASSEVESSTDTQYFGPGTRLTVL.

This clonotype came up a few times. This chain joins TRBV2 and TRBJ2-2, with D tentatively TRBD1 (6 bases). Trimming stripped 6 bases from V and 3 bases from J, with 14 bases between. The CDR3 is 15 residues long. Looked up from germline, CDR1 is SNHLY and CDR2 is FYNNEI. The CDR3 bases are TGTGCCAGCAGCTTCCAGGGGTTTGACACCGGGGAGCTGTTTTTT. Translating gives CASSFQGFDTGELFF.

At least ten counts were recorded for this clonotype. The genes are TRBV18 and TRBJ2-7; D not certain. Per germline, CDR1 KGHSH and CDR2 LQKENI. The V gene lost 5 bases and the J gene lost 6 bases, with 8 bases spanning the gap. The CDR3 has 11 amino acids. The CDR3 loop is CASSSYGEQYF. For the CDR3, the DNA is TGTGCCAGCTCATCGTATGGCGAGCAGTACTTC.

This clonotype was seen a handful of times. The chain employs TRBV28 and TRBJ1-3, with 7 bases identical to TRBD1. Trimming took 1 base from V and 8 from J; bases not matched to a gene: 5. Germline V CDR1 and CDR2: MDHEN, SYDVKM. This CDR3 has 14 amino acids. The CDR3 DNA reads as TGTGCCAGCAGTTTATACACAGGGGTGGACACCATATATTTT. It yields the protein CASSLYTGVDTIYF. The full variable domain, with the rest looked up from reference TRBV28 and TRBJ1-3, is DVKVTQSSRYLVKRTGEKVFLECVQDMDHENMFWYRQDPGLGLRLIYFSYDVKMKEKGDIPEGYSVSREKKERFSLILESASTNQTSMYLCASSLYTGVDTIYFGEGSWLTVV.

This clonotype turned up a few times. This chain uses TRBV7-9 with TRBJ1-4; a possible D gene is TRBD1 (6 bases). The V end lost 5 bases, the J end lost 8 bases, and 12 bases lay between the germline ends. Germline CDR1 and CDR2: SEHNR and FQNEAQ (reference sequence). The CDR3 is made up of 13 amino acids. CDR3 nucleotides: TGTGCCAGCAGCCGAGGACAGACAGAAAAACTGTTTTTT. Residues: CASSRGQTEKLFF.